Listed here are 26 T cell receptor beta chains from one sample, sequenced in a study of blood T cell repertoires in COVID-19. Assay used: immunoSEQ multiplex PCR; TCRdb lists only in-frame clones, some missing. The data contain some 150,000 clones, around 86% of them singletons. The sequenced sample was peripheral blood. The receptors derive from a woman in her sixties or seventies with active or convalescent COVID-19.

V and J are TRBV2 and TRBJ1-1, with D possibly being TRBD1 (6 bases). This CDR3 is built from 14 residues. Trimming cost V 5 bases and J 3 bases, with 13 bases left between them. Germline loops: CDR1 SNHLY, CDR2 FYNNEI. CDR3 region: CASSTQGGDTEAFF. The CDR3 bases are TGTGCCAGCAGTACACAGGGTGGTGACACTGAAGCTTTCTTT.

The chain carries TRBV6-2 or TRBV6-3 and TRBJ1-5; possible D gene TRBD1, 5 bases. Germline V gene lookup returns CDR1 MNHEY and CDR2 SVGEGT. Deletions cut 0 bases from V and 5 bases from J, with 5 bases between. This CDR3 has 13 amino acids. The CDR3 nucleotides are TGTGCCAGCAGTTACTCCAGGGATCAGCCCCAGCATTTT. The encoded protein is CASSYSRDQPQHF.

This clone occurred a few times. The chain is built from TRBV6-6 and TRBJ1-1, with TRBD1 matching 7 bases. This CDR3 spans 14 amino acids. In germline, CDR1 is MNHNY, CDR2 SVGAGI (reference sequence). V gave up 5 bases and J gave up 1 base; unmatched junction bases: 4. CDR3 protein: CASSTRQGNTEAFF. CDR3 bases: TGTGCCAGCAGTACAAGACAGGGGAACACTGAAGCTTTCTTT.

This clone was counted once. The chain joins TRBV7-2 to TRBJ2-1; TRBD2 matches 10 bases. The germline V gene encodes CDR1 SGHTA and CDR2 FQGNSA. The CDR3 is made up of 14 amino acids. Trimming took 2 bases from V and 9 from J; bases not matched to a gene: 4. Here the CDR3 DNA reads TGTGCCAGCAGCTTAAAACTAGCGGGAAGTGAGCAGTTCTTC. Its translation: CASSLKLAGSEQFF.

This clone was observed once. V gene TRBV29-1 combines with J gene TRBJ1-2; weak D call: TRBD1 (5 bases). The CDR3 has 11 amino acids. The germline V gene has CDR1 SQVTM and CDR2 ANQGSEA. V was trimmed by 4 bases and J by 4 bases, leaving 7 bases between them. The CDR3 DNA reads as TGCAGCGTTGCCGACAGCTATGGCTACACCTTC. Amino acid sequence: CSVADSYGYTF.

This clone appeared a few times. This rearrangement joins TRBV7-2 to TRBJ2-1; 10 nucleotides line up with TRBD2. There are 15 residues in the CDR3. V was pared by 5 bases and J by 3 bases, with 4 bases of the junction left unmatched. Germline loops: CDR1 SGHTA, CDR2 FQGNSA. In DNA, the CDR3 is TGTGCCAGCAGCAGACTAGCGGGCAACTACAATGAGCAGTTCTTC. Translating gives CASSRLAGNYNEQFF.

The gene calls are TRBV19 and TRBJ2-7, with TRBD1 as a possible D gene (6 bases). This CDR3 spans 13 amino acids. Trimming removed 9 bases at V and 5 bases at J, with 17 bases between. The germline V gene encodes CDR1 LNHDA and CDR2 SQIVND (reference sequence). CDR3: CASRAGVMDEQYF. The CDR3 region has the DNA TGTGCCAGCCGGGCAGGGGTAATGGACGAGCAGTACTTC.

The chain links TRBV21-1 to TRBJ2-4; the table's D call, TRBD1, has no DNA check behind it. TRBV21-1 is given as a pseudogene. The CDR3 is 20 amino acids. In DNA, the CDR3 is TGTGCCAGCAGCCCGCGGGGCGGGACAGGGGAAACCCTAGCCAAAAACATTCAGTACTTC. Translating it yields CASSPRGGTGETLAKNIQYF.

The CDR3 nucleotides read TGTGCCAGCAGCCCCTCTGTGGGGGGCTATGGCTACACCTTC. Translating it yields CASSPSVGGYGYTF. This rearrangement joins TRBV9 to TRBJ1-2; a possible D gene is TRBD1 (5 bases). Germline V gives CDR1 SGDLS, CDR2 YYNGEE. The CDR3 consists of 14 residues. Deletions cut 4 bases from V and 4 bases from J, with 14 bases between.

The V and J genes are TRBV11-2 and TRBJ1-2, with no clear D. Trimming took off 3 bases at V and 2 bases at J, with 7 bases between the two ends. CDR1 SGHAT and CDR2 FQNNGV come from the germline V gene. The CDR3 extends over 13 amino acids. As DNA, the CDR3 is TGTGCCAGCAGCTTCCAGACAAACTATGGCTACACCTTC. Translated, it gives CASSFQTNYGYTF.

This clone occurred once. The rearrangement uses TRBV6-2 or TRBV6-3 and TRBJ2-7, with 7 bases that match TRBD1. J was trimmed by 1 base and V by 5 bases; bases with no gene match: 5. Germline-derived CDR1 and CDR2 are MNHEY and SVGEGT. The CDR3 totals 14 residues. DNA of the CDR3: TGTGCCAGCAGTGACTGGGGACAGTCCTACGAGCAGTACTTC. It encodes CASSDWGQSYEQYF.

This clone was observed a single time. The V call is TRBV6-1, the J call TRBJ1-1, with TRBD1 matching 7 bases. This CDR3 has 14 residues. The germline V gene encodes CDR1 MNHNS and CDR2 SASEGT. J was trimmed by 6 bases and V by 1 base; bases with no gene match: 5. CDR3 DNA: TGTGCCAGCAGTGAAGGGAGGGGGCGATCTGAAGCTTTCTTT. This codes for CASSEGRGRSEAFF.

A single count supports this clone. The chain couples TRBV11-2 to TRBJ1-2; TRBD1 is a possible D gene (6 bases). V lost 7 bases and J 8 bases, leaving 17 bases between the germline ends. CDR1 is SGHAT and CDR2 is FQNNGV in the germline V gene. The CDR3 is 13 amino acids. CDR3 sequence reads: CASTLAGAAGYTF. The CDR3 coding sequence is TGTGCCAGCACCCTTGCAGGGGCAGCCGGCTACACCTTC.

This CDR3 reads CAWLRTGTNYGYTF. The CDR3 coding sequence is TGTGCCTGGCTTAGGACAGGAACTAACTATGGCTACACCTTC. The chain employs TRBV30 and TRBJ1-2; 7 bases align to TRBD1. The V gene's germline CDR1 is GTSNPN and CDR2 SVGIG (reference sequence). Unmatched junction bases numbered 6, after V lost 5 bases and J lost 0 bases. CDR3 length: 14 residues.

This chain connects TRBV30 to TRBJ2-3, with TRBD1 identical over 7 bases. This CDR3 is 15 amino acids long. Germline V gives CDR1 GTSNPN, CDR2 SVGIG (reference sequence). V lost 1 base and J lost 2; bases outside the gene matches: 6. CDR3 in DNA: TGTGCCTGGAGTGAGACGGGACAGCCCACAGATACGCAGTATTTT. Translating gives CAWSETGQPTDTQYF. Variable domain in full (rest from reference TRBV30 and TRBJ2-3): SQTIHQWPATLVQPVGSPLSLECTVEGTSNPNLYWYRQAAGRGLQLLFYSVGIGQISSEVPQNLSASRPQDRQFILSSKKLLLSDSGFYLCAWSETGQPTDTQYFGPGTRLTVL.

The chain joins TRBV18 to TRBJ1-2; TRBD1 is a possible D gene (6 bases). The CDR3 runs to 14 residues. Trimming left V 1 base short and J 4 bases short, with 10 bases between. Germline CDR1 KGHSH, CDR2 LQKENI. The CDR3, as DNA: TGTGCCAGCTCACCACTACAGGGTTTCTATGGCTACACCTTC. This codes for CASSPLQGFYGYTF. The full variable domain, in which reference TRBV18 and TRBJ1-2 provide the parts outside the CDR3, is NAGVMQNPRHLVRRRGQEARLRCSPMKGHSHVYWYRQLPEEGLKFMVYLQKENIIDESGMPKERFSAEFPKEGPSILRIQQVVRGDSAAYFCASSPLQGFYGYTFGSGTRLTVV.

CDR3 amino acids: CASSYKDGTGFSGYTF. The CDR3 DNA follows: TGCGCCAGCAGCTACAAAGACGGGACAGGGTTCTCTGGCTACACCTTC. V gene TRBV5-1 combines with J gene TRBJ1-2, with TRBD1 matching over 9 bases. V gave up 3 bases and J gave up 7 bases; unmatched junction bases: 13. The CDR3 totals 16 residues. In germline, CDR1 is SGHRS, CDR2 YFSETQ. The complete variable domain, with remaining parts taken from reference TRBV5-1 and TRBJ1-2, reads KAGVTQTPRYLIKTRGQQVTLSCSPISGHRSVSWYQQTPGQGLQFLFEYFSETQRNKGNFPGRFSGRQFSNSRSEMNVSTLELGDSALYLCASSYKDGTGFSGYTFGSGTRLTVV.

CDR3 coding DNA: TGTGCCAGCAGCCTTACACAGGGGACGGGGGGCTACACCTTC. It is translated as CASSLTQGTGGYTF. This chain joins TRBV27 and TRBJ1-2, with TRBD1 identical over 7 bases. The V gene's germline CDR1 is MNHEY and CDR2 SMNVEV (reference sequence). The CDR3 sequence is 14 residues long. J was trimmed by 8 bases and V by 6 bases; bases with no gene match: 12.

This clone was detected many times. The genes are TRBV27 and TRBJ2-3, with TRBD1 as a possible D gene (6 bases). Germline values: CDR1 MNHEY, CDR2 SMNVEV (reference sequence). V lost 6 bases to trimming and J lost 5 bases, with 21 bases between them. CDR3 size: 16 residues. CDR3 sequence: CASSPNPGTLQDTQYF. DNA for the CDR3: TGTGCCAGCAGCCCTAATCCGGGGACATTGCAAGATACGCAGTATTTT.

The J gene is TRBJ1-1, the V gene TRBV1; the D call TRBD1 from the table was never checked on the DNA. TRBV1 is listed as a pseudogene. The CDR3 covers 17 residues. CDR3 sequence: CTSSLKTPGQENTEAFF. As DNA, the CDR3 is TGCACCAGCAGCCTAAAAACTCCGGGACAGGAGAACACTGAAGCTTTCTTT.

There are a few counts of this clone. CDR3 region: CASSPQGAGGITGELFF. The CDR3 DNA is TGTGCCAGCAGTCCCCAGGGAGCGGGAGGGATCACCGGGGAGCTGTTTTTT. The chain employs TRBV28 and TRBJ2-2; 10 positions agree with TRBD2. With 5 bases clipped from V and 4 bases from J, the junction kept 10 bases outside the gene matches. The CDR3 consists of 17 residues. From germline, CDR1 is MDHEN and CDR2 SYDVKM. Supplemented by reference TRBV28 and TRBJ2-2, the full variable domain reads DVKVTQSSRYLVKRTGEKVFLECVQDMDHENMFWYRQDPGLGLRLIYFSYDVKMKEKGDIPEGYSVSREKKERFSLILESASTNQTSMYLCASSPQGAGGITGELFFGEGSRLTVL.

The chain couples TRBV5-1 to TRBJ2-1, with a tentative D call TRBD2 (6 bases). V was shortened by 0 bases and J by 5 bases, with 9 bases between the two germline ends. Per germline, CDR1 SGHRS and CDR2 YFSETQ. This CDR3 contains 14 residues. DNA of the CDR3: TGCGCCAGCAGCTTGGTAGCGGTCGACAATGAGCAGTTCTTC. Its translation: CASSLVAVDNEQFF.

This clone turned up a few times. The rearrangement uses TRBV28 and TRBJ1-2, with TRBD1 as a possible D gene (6 bases). The CDR3 contains 14 residues. Looked up from germline, CDR1 is MDHEN and CDR2 is SYDVKM. V lost 8 bases to trimming and J lost 4 bases, with 17 bases between them. CDR3 DNA sequence: TGTGCCAGCCACGTTCGGGGGGCATCCTATGGCTACACCTTC. Protein product: CASHVRGASYGYTF.

The J gene is TRBJ1-1, the V gene TRBV5-1; D is uncertain. V shed 0 bases and J shed 7 bases, with 16 bases lying between them. CDR3 length equals 15 residues. The germline CDR1 and CDR2 sequences are SGHRS and YFSETQ. The CDR3, as DNA: TGCGCCAGCAGCTTGGACAACCCGAGACGGGATGAAGCTTTCTTT. It specifies CASSLDNPRRDEAFF.

This chain joins TRBV23-1 and TRBJ2-5; 7 bases match TRBD2. TRBV23-1 has ORF status, its function being uncertain. CDR3 size: 15 residues. The V segment lost 6 bases and the J segment 5 bases; nucleotides outside the gene matches: 12. This chain's CDR3 is CASSIHERGRETQYF. CDR3 DNA sequence: TGCGCCAGCAGCATCCACGAGCGGGGTCGGGAGACCCAGTACTTC.

V usage is TRBV4-2 and J usage is TRBJ2-7, with a tentative D call TRBD2 (5 bases). Between the trimmed V and J ends, which lost 4 bases and 0 bases, there was a span of 13 bases. CDR1 and CDR2 from the germline V gene are LGHNA and YNFKEQ. CDR3 size: 15 residues. CDR3 nucleotides: TGTGCCAGCAGCCCAGAGGTAGCGCTCTCCTACGAGCAGTACTTC. Protein sequence: CASSPEVALSYEQYF.